A selection of T cell receptor beta chains follows, all from one sample in a study of T-cell memory formation after mild COVID-19. Each CDR3 protein is one row after TCRdb ran MiXCR on the 5' RACE reads. The data contain approximately 390,000 distinct CDR3 sequences, 16% of them singletons. Material: PBMCs or a T cell subset sorted from them (not recorded which). Source of these receptors: a man in his late teens or twenties who had mild COVID-19 (a few samples of this study predate the infection). Cell type and time point are not known. Each CDR3 is given without its conserved first and last residue. Fields, in order: V gene, CDR3 protein.

v_call: TRBV7-2
cdr3_aa: ASRPPGQGYTQY

v_call: TRBV25-1
cdr3_aa: ASSDQAGELF

v_call: TRBV24-1
cdr3_aa: ATSDPGQGGETQY

v_call: TRBV5-4
cdr3_aa: ASSQGGAGQPQH

v_call: TRBV6-1
cdr3_aa: ASSEAGSGVGLEQY

v_call: TRBV6-5
cdr3_aa: ASSPTPGQKLTQY

v_call: TRBV3-1
cdr3_aa: ASSQTYEESGYT

v_call: TRBV12-3/TRBV12-4
cdr3_aa: ASSPGLAASTDTQY

v_call: TRBV11-2
cdr3_aa: ASSLGELF

v_call: TRBV28
cdr3_aa: AIEEGAGETQY

v_call: TRBV23-1
cdr3_aa: ASWDSTDTQY

v_call: TRBV3-1
cdr3_aa: ASSHGTDGTEAF

v_call: TRBV28
cdr3_aa: ASKAPGRGGVDTQY